This TCR beta chain is from a study of graft-versus-host responses after intestinal transplantation. Turning to the study itself: Isolated intestinal, liver-intestinal, or multivisceral transplants had been given to the recipients. The study's findings and limits: Researchers found GvH clones in recipient marrow, and some showed up first in ileum or blood. After transplant, early declines in HvG clones were associated with peak levels of circulating GvH clones. Graft-donor T cell macrochimerism coincided with high graft-versus-host to host-versus-graft clonal ratios in allografts.

V was trimmed by 7 bases and J by 0 bases, leaving 2 bases between them. The CDR3 is 11 amino acids. Per germline, CDR1 MNHEY and CDR2 SMNVEV (reference sequence). Generated by immunoSEQ multiplex PCR, the TCRdb table keeps only in-frame clones and is missing some. The data show around 69,000 clones, with around 89% seen just once and approximately 4.1% held by the top ten. Concerning this clone: Antigen unknown. This same CDR3 is encoded by further DNA sequences in the sample.

The chain has TRBV27 and TRBJ2-3; D unresolved. The specimen was unstimulated CD8+ T cells sorted from spleen or lymph node cells, collected before transplant. This receptor was taken from a human donor who was the organ donor for an intestinal transplant. In DNA form, the CDR3 reads TGTGCCAGCACTAGCACAGATACGCAGTATTTT. Protein product: CASTSTDTQYF.